The present entry profiles one TCR beta chain with its context. The sample is drawn from a study of blood T cell repertoires in COVID-19. Overall study: COVID-19 samples from acute and convalescent phases originated in the United States, Italy and Spain. PBMCs, B-cell-depleted T cells, or T cells were the source of the cDNA or gDNA that made up the material.

TCRdb's copy holds only in-frame clones and misses some; the assay was immunoSEQ multiplex PCR. The sample holds 70,000 or so clones, roughly nine tenths seen once. The CDR3 has 17 residues. The germline V and J ends were trimmed by 2 bases and 2 bases, with 17 bases remaining between them. Germline lookup yields CDR1 SGHTA and CDR2 FQGNSA. Sample: peripheral blood. The chain joins TRBV7-2 to TRBJ2-3, with D tentatively TRBD2 (5 bases). The sequence derives from a man between 65 and 80 years old with active COVID-19. The CDR3 region is CASSLPLVSPLTDTQYF. For the CDR3, the DNA is TGTGCCAGCAGCTTACCACTAGTCTCCCCACTCACAGATACGCAGTATTTT.